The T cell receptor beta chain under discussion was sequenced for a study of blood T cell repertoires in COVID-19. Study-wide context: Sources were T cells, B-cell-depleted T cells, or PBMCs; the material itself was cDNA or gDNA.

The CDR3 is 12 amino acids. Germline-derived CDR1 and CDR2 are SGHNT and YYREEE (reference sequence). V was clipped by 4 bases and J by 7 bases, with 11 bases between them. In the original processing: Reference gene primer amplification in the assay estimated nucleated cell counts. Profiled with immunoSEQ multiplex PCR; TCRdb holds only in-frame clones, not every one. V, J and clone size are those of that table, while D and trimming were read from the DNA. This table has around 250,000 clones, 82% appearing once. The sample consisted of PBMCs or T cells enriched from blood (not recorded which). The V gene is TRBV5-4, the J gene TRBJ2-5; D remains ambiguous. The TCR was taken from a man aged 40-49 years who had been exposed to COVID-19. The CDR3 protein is CASSTPSGTQYF. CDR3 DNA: TGTGCCAGCAGCACTCCCTCGGGGACCCAGTACTTC.